This TCR beta chain comes out of a study of radiotherapy plus CTLA-4 blockade in lung cancer (dated by TCRdb to between 2018 and 2020). Notes on the research overall: Objective responses were observed in 15% to 20% of enrolled patients, and disease control was achieved in 25% to 40%.

The study evaluated CTLA-4 blockade (ipilimumab) given together with focal radiation therapy in patients who had chemo-refractory metastatic non-small-cell lung cancer. On this clone: What this receptor recognizes is not known. Per-base quality was not reported, and no clone a single base away is much larger than it.

General conclusions and limits of the study: Increased serum interferon-beta after radiation, together with early dynamic changes in blood T cell clones, were reported to be the strongest predictors of response. After treatment with radiotherapy and ipilimumab, TCR clones that originated in tumors expanded in peripheral blood.

Based on the germline V gene, the CDR1 and CDR2 sequences are SGHRS and YFSETQ. The CDR3 has 14 amino acids, counting the end cysteine and phenylalanine. CDR3 DNA is the only sequence kept; it has 42 bases, read in frame from the first base. V is cut by 2 bases and J by 4 bases, and the space between the germline ends is 13 bases. Libraries were prepared through the immunoSEQ multiplex PCR assay. Here the immuneACCESS table is served through TCRdb, limited to in-frame sequences with V and J called. Missing clones are a known gap in these copies; in checked studies unresolved V genes cover under half, and the rest lacks a known reason. This sample lists 55,000 to 75,000 clones; approximately 79% were detected once. Of the sample, about 17% falls within the top ten clones.

The source was peripheral blood, collected from a patient treated with radiotherapy plus ipilimumab. This sequence originates from a human donor with non-small cell lung cancer whose response to radiotherapy plus ipilimumab could not be evaluated. Some clones in this sample may be carry-over from other donors' samples. The chain is made from TRBV5-1 and TRBJ2-7; TRBD1 is possibly the D segment (6 matching bases). The CDR3 region has the sequence CASSFDRSSYEQYF. The DNA reads TGCGCCAGCAGCTTCGACAGGTCCTCTTACGAGCAGTACTTC.